This T cell receptor beta chain is from a study of blood T cell repertoires in COVID-19 (dated by TCRdb to the early 2020s). Context from the whole study: Collaborator samples came from the United States, Italy and Spain and covered acute and convalescent phases of COVID-19. The prospective study material was composed of cDNA or gDNA derived from T cells, B-cell-depleted T cells, or PBMCs. The dataset comprised deeply sampled blood TCRbeta repertoires from subjects exposed to, actively infected with, or recovered from COVID-19. The repertoires were released in a freely available public database meant as a resource for research on the immune response to SARS-CoV-2. Samples came from the ongoing ImmuneRACE study (first 160 participants) plus 1,254 subjects from 6 global collaborators. Nearly every sample came with metadata listing a de-identified subject ID, COVID-19 status, age in years and sex. Where available, HLA class I and class II types were obtained from metadata supplied by the sample provider rather than from assay-based typing. Paper-wide results and their limitations: The amount of clinical and demographic metadata varied by source and participant and was provided uncurated.

Each collaborating institution followed its own protocols to collect whole blood in K2EDTA tubes. Collaborator samples were shipped for TCRbeta analysis as frozen whole blood, isolated PBMCs, or DNA extracted from either sample type. There are 17 amino acids in the CDR3, from cysteine to phenylalanine inclusive. Only the CDR3 portion is preserved as DNA: 51 bases, with reading frame beginning at the first base. Trimming leaves V shorter by 5 bases and J shorter by 9 bases, with the junction holding 13 bases beyond the gene matches. From a lookup of the germline V gene (reference sequence), CDR1 and CDR2 are SGHNT and YYREEE. This clone turned up a few times. The target of this receptor is not known. Base qualities are not at hand, and no much larger clone is one base apart. TCRbeta CDR3 regions were amplified from genomic DNA by means of the immunoSEQ Assay, a bias-controlled multiplex PCR. In the authors' own workflow: The number of nucleated cells in each sample was estimated by amplification of reference gene primers within the assay. To quantify the absolute abundance of each unique TCRbeta CDR3 rearrangement, sequence reads were collapsed and filtered. For each sample, productive Simpson clonality was calculated by taking the square root of Simpson's diversity index across productive rearrangements. The clones in this table, taken by TCRdb from immuneACCESS, are in-frame only. Not every clone is retained; where verified, under half of the shortfall comes from an unresolved V gene, and the cause of the rest is unknown. The V and J calls and clone size were taken over from that table, and D and trimming were inferred from the DNA. In all, the sample holds approximately 210,000 clones, and 82% of those were seen once. Of the sample, approximately 4% is held by the ten largest clones.

Recombination connected TRBV5-4 to TRBJ1-6; a stretch of 11 junction bases matches TRBD1. Sample: peripheral blood. The receptor was derived from a woman of 80 years or more with acute or convalescent COVID-19. The CDR3: CASSPGTGGLKGSPLHF. The nucleotide sequence is TGTGCCAGCAGTCCCGGGACAGGGGGATTAAAGGGTTCACCCCTCCACTTT.